This TCR beta chain was sequenced during a study of shared clonotypes between healthy human individuals. Per germline, CDR1 LNHDA and CDR2 SQIVND (reference sequence). The CDR3 extends over 15 amino acids. V lost 7 bases and J lost 0, with 15 bases in between. In the case of this clone: The antigen is not known.

In the authors' workflow: Because ImmunoSEQ provided only junction sequences with no quality scores, the filtering differed. Method: immunoSEQ multiplex PCR; TCRdb's copy keeps in-frame clones and lacks some. For V, J and clone size, that table is used; D and trimming come from the DNA. The table includes about 1 million clones, around 76% detected once. Splitting of CD4+ cells produced CD45RA+ naive and CD45RA-negative memory subsets. Study outcomes and limitations: It was observed that approximately 5% of naive CD4 clonotypes were shared across several donors.

This chain connects TRBV19 to TRBJ1-2; perhaps TRBD1 as D (6 bases). This TCR was recovered from a man aged 18 to 30 in good health. Sequences were obtained from memory CD4+ T cells sorted from blood. The subset was: CD45RA-negative fraction. For the CDR3, the DNA is TGTGCCAGTACCCATGGGGGCAGAACTAACTATGGCTACACCTTC. Protein sequence: CASTHGGRTNYGYTF. The full variable domain, with the rest looked up from reference TRBV19 and TRBJ1-2, is DGGITQSPKYLFRKEGQNVTLSCEQNLNHDAMYWYRQDPGQGLRLIYYSQIVNDFQKGDIAEGYSVSREKKESFPLTVTSAQKNPTAFYLCASTHGGRTNYGYTFGSGTRLTVV.